The rows below give T cell receptor beta chains drawn from one sample of a study of T cells in Graves' hyperthyroidism and ophthalmopathy. TCRdb passed the multiplex PCR reads through MiXCR, listing each CDR3 protein once. The data contain over 150,000 distinct CDR3 sequences, 15% to 20% of them singletons. Sequencing was carried out using blood. The source of these receptors is a woman aged 50 to 60 with Graves' hyperthyroidism. Both conserved end residues are part of each CDR3. D genes are given only for firm matches. Only part of the rows carry a size: once, few, many, or a class if the clone is expanded.

d_gene | j_gene | v_gene | abundance | CDR3nt | CDR3aa
. | TRBJ2-1 | TRBV6-5 | many | TGTGCCAGCAGTTACTCGGGCCCGCGGACTTACAATGAGCAGTTCTTC | CASSYSGPRTYNEQFF
. | TRBJ2-5 | TRBV6-1 | many | TGTGCCAGCAGTTATGATTCGGGGGTCCAGGAGACCCAGTACTTC | CASSYDSGVQETQYF
TRBD2 | TRBJ2-7 | TRBV28 | . | TGTGCCAGCAGTTTACCCGGGACTAGGTCGTACGAGCAGTACTTC | CASSLPGTRSYEQYF
. | TRBJ1-1 | TRBV7-2 | few | TGTGCCAGCACGACAGGATGGACAACTGAAGCTTTCTTT | CASTTGWTTEAFF
. | TRBJ2-7 | TRBV7-8 | many | TGTGCCAGCATCCCATCTCCGGGACCCTTCCCCACTAGGCAGTACTTC | CASIPSPGPFPTRQYF
. | TRBJ2-5 | TRBV19 | many | TGTGCCAGTAGTATAGCCCGGGGGCGAGAGACCCAGTACTTC | CASSIARGRETQYF
. | TRBJ2-7 | TRBV19 | few | TGTGCCAGTAGTATTCAGGCCCTGGGGTACGAGCAGTACTTC | CASSIQALGYEQYF
TRBD1 | TRBJ2-5 | TRBV6-1 | many | TGTGCCAGCAGTCTTGGGGGACAGAACCAAGAGACCCAGTACTTC | CASSLGGQNQETQYF
. | TRBJ1-1 | TRBV10-1 | many | TGCGCCAGCAGTGAGCACCCATACTATTCGGACACTGAAGCTCTCTTT | CASSEHPYYSDTEALF
TRBD2 | TRBJ2-1 | TRBV12-3/TRBV12-4 | many | TGTGCCAGCAGGAGCGGGGGGGCGTCCTACAATGAGCAGTTCTTC | CASRSGGASYNEQFF
TRBD2 | TRBJ2-3 | TRBV7-8 | many | TGTGCCAGCAGCCCCCTAGCGGGAGGGGGGTCAGATACGCAGTATTTT | CASSPLAGGGSDTQYF
. | TRBJ1-1 | TRBV19 | many | TGTGCCAGTAACGAGGGATTGACTGAAGCTTTCTTT | CASNEGLTEAFF
. | TRBJ1-2 | TRBV19 | many | TGTGCCAGTAGTTTAGACTGGAGATATGGCTACACCTTC | CASSLDWRYGYTF
. | TRBJ1-1 | TRBV3-1 | many | TGTGCCAGCAGCCCTCGGGGGGCCAACACTGAAGCTTTCTTT | CASSPRGANTEAFF
. | TRBJ2-1 | TRBV7-9 | many | TGTGCCAGCAGCTTAGAAGGGAACTACAATGAGCAGTTCTTC | CASSLEGNYNEQFF
. | TRBJ2-3 | TRBV29-1 | many | TGCAGCGTTGTAGGAGTGGAGCAACCAGATACGCAGTATTTT | CSVVGVEQPDTQYF
. | TRBJ2-5 | TRBV2 | many | TGTGCCAGCAGGCTACAAGAGACCCAGTACTTC | CASRLQETQYF
TRBD1 | TRBJ1-6 | TRBV27 | many | TGTGCCAGCAGATTACAGGGGATGGGTAATTCACCCCTCCACTTT | CASRLQGMGNSPLHF
. | TRBJ2-2 | TRBV5-1 | few | TGCGCCAGCAGCTCGATTGTATCCGGGGAGCTGTTTTTT | CASSSIVSGELFF
. | TRBJ2-1 | TRBV12-3/TRBV12-4 | many | TGTGCCAGCAGTCCGCAGAGCGGAGACAACAATGAGCAGTTCTTC | CASSPQSGDNNEQFF
. | TRBJ2-7 | TRBV6-1 | . | TGTGCCAGCACCACCGGGTGGGCCTACGAGCAGTACTTC | CASTTGWAYEQYF
. | TRBJ1-1 | TRBV7-2 | many | TGTGCCAGCGGGCCCGGGGGTGTGGGGACGAACACTGAAGCTTTCTTT | CASGPGGVGTNTEAFF
. | TRBJ2-1 | TRBV11-2 | . | TGTGCCAGCAGCTTAGAGACCATGGACAATGAGCAGTTCTTC | CASSLETMDNEQFF
. | TRBJ1-2 | TRBV2 | . | TGTGCCAGCAGTTTTTCCGCGGCGGTGAACTATGGCTACACCTTC | CASSFSAAVNYGYTF
. | TRBJ1-3 | TRBV6-1 | many | TGTGCCAGCAGTTTAACTCTGCGAAACACCATATATTTT | CASSLTLRNTIYF
. | TRBJ2-1 | TRBV19 | . | TGTGCCAGTAGTTGGGGAGTTTCCTACAATGAGCAGTTCTTC | CASSWGVSYNEQFF
. | TRBJ1-5 | TRBV28 | many | TGTGCCAGCGGGGTCAATCAGCCCCAGCATTTT | CASGVNQPQHF
. | TRBJ2-2 | TRBV19 | . | TGTGCCAGTAGTAAGCAGGCCGACACCGGGGAGCTGTTTTTT | CASSKQADTGELFF